This TCR beta chain is drawn from a study of metastatic and nonmetastatic thyroid tumors. Study-wide context: Repertoire data that came from the blood and tumor or nodule tissue of malignant and benign thyroid patients were compared.

Study processing details: Between-group CDR3 differences, defined by clinicopathological status, yielded a distant-metastasis classifier for papillary thyroid cancer. TCRdb re-analyzed the PCR reads through MiXCR. TCRdb, rather than the study authors, made the V and J calls. The repertoire holds 29,000 or so clones, with 3.5% to 5% as singletons. V was trimmed by 1 base and J by 3 bases, leaving 17 bases between them. CDR3 length: 17 residues. In germline, CDR1 is MGHRA, CDR2 YSYEKL. Study results and limitations: Malignant thyroid tumors reportedly exceeded benign nodules significantly in TCR beta diversity, with the difference appearing in blood and tumor.

Until they underwent thyroid surgery, no patient had received any treatment. The sample holds a few counts of this clone. The target antigen is unknown. The chain employs TRBV4-1 and TRBJ2-3; D gene unclear. This sequence originates from a female donor with papillary thyroid cancer or a benign thyroid nodule (not recorded which). Some clones in this sample may be carry-over from other donors' samples. Sequenced material: blood. CDR3 DNA sequence: TGCGCCAGCAGCCAAGGGGTGCTAACCCGAGGTACAGATACGCAGTATTTT. As protein: CASSQGVLTRGTDTQYF.